The next 17 T cell receptor beta chains were all read from a single sample in a study of neurological immune-mediated disorders. Using its own MiXCR run on the 5' RACE reads, TCRdb lists one record per CDR3 protein. The sample lists roughly 50,000 distinct CDR3 sequences, 3.5% to 5.5% occurring once. The sequenced material came from PBMCs. The receptors stem from an older woman with multiple sclerosis.

This clonotype was seen a handful of times. V usage is TRBV6-6 and J usage is TRBJ2-7, with D possibly TRBD2 on 5 matching bases. Trimming took off 5 bases at V and 3 bases at J, with 14 bases between the two ends. CDR3 length: 14 amino acids. CDR1 and CDR2 (germline): MNHNY, SVGAGI (reference sequence). The CDR3, as DNA: TGTGCCAGCAGTGCCCTTAGAGGAGGCTACGAGCAGTACTTC. Its protein is CASSALRGGYEQYF.

This clonotype was seen ten or more times. V gene TRBV20-1 combines with J gene TRBJ2-3; TRBD2 matches 10 bases. There are 14 residues in the CDR3. V gave up 5 bases and J gave up 3 bases; unmatched junction bases: 5. CDR1 DFQATT and CDR2 SNEGSKA come from the germline V gene (reference sequence). The DNA for the CDR3 is TGCAGTGCTCGACCGGGACTAGCGACAGATACGCAGTATTTT. Translation: CSARPGLATDTQYF.

The CDR3 reads CASSDTTDTQYF. In nucleotides, the CDR3 is TGCGCCAGCAGTGACACCACAGATACGCAGTATTTT. The genes are TRBV10-2 and TRBJ2-3; the D is unclear. The V end lost 3 bases, the J end lost 2 bases, and 3 bases lay between the germline ends. Germline assignment: CDR1 WSHSY and CDR2 SAAADI. The CDR3 totals 12 residues.

This clonotype was observed at least ten times. V and J are TRBV20-1 and TRBJ2-7; perhaps TRBD2 as D (6 bases). Germline CDR1 and CDR2: DFQATT and SNEGSKA (reference sequence). Trimming left V 3 bases short and J 2 bases short, with 11 bases between. The CDR3 length is 13 residues. The CDR3 sequence is CSASGGVAYEQYF. The CDR3 DNA reads TGCAGTGCTAGCGGGGGAGTCGCCTACGAGCAGTACTTC.

This chain connects TRBV20-1 to TRBJ2-5; 8 bases are a match to TRBD2. After removal of 3 bases from V and 4 bases from J, the junction contained 4 bases not matched to a gene. The CDR3 covers 13 residues. Germline V gene lookup returns CDR1 DFQATT and CDR2 SNEGSKA (reference sequence). The CDR3 region is CSASGGAIETQYF. CDR3 coding DNA: TGCAGTGCTAGCGGGGGGGCGATAGAGACCCAGTACTTC.

This chain's CDR3 is CASSRERGGTGELFF. The CDR3 DNA reads as TGTGCCAGCAGCCGTGAGCGGGGTGGCACCGGGGAGCTGTTTTTT. V gene TRBV7-2 combines with J gene TRBJ2-2; 7 bases match TRBD2. The CDR3 consists of 15 residues. Germline CDR1 reads SGHTA; CDR2 reads FQGNSA. J was trimmed by 4 bases and V by 5 bases; bases with no gene match: 7.

This chain links TRBV20-1 with TRBJ1-1, with D tentatively TRBD1 (5 bases). CDR1 and CDR2 (germline): DFQATT, SNEGSKA (reference sequence). The CDR3 totals 13 residues. Trimming removed 4 bases from V and 5 bases from J, with 14 bases in between. The CDR3 bases are TGCAGTGCTACCAAACAGGTCGCGACTGAAGCTTTCTTT. This encodes CSATKQVATEAFF.

This clonotype was counted ten times or more. The chain is built from TRBV20-1 and TRBJ2-3; 8 nucleotides line up with TRBD2. After removal of 2 bases from V and 4 bases from J, the junction contained 5 bases not matched to a gene. CDR3 length equals 14 residues. Germline loops: CDR1 DFQATT, CDR2 SNEGSKA (reference sequence). In DNA, the CDR3 is TGCAGTGCTAGACGGCGGGAGGAGGCAGATACGCAGTATTTT. Translating it yields CSARRREEADTQYF.

By its share, this clonotype is medium-sized. The V and J genes are TRBV10-2 and TRBJ2-7; 8 bases match TRBD1. This CDR3 has 13 amino acids. Germline CDR1 is WSHSY and CDR2 is SAAADI. The V gene end was trimmed by 5 bases and the J gene end by 5 bases; junction bases not matched to a gene: 5. The chain's CDR3 is CASSKDREDEQYF. The CDR3 nucleotides read TGCGCCAGCAGTAAGGACAGGGAGGACGAGCAGTACTTC.

The V call is TRBV5-1, the J call TRBJ2-2; 10 bases line up with TRBD1. J was trimmed by 6 bases and V by 4 bases; bases with no gene match: 9. This CDR3 spans 16 amino acids. Germline V lookup: CDR1 SGHRS, CDR2 YFSETQ. CDR3 region: CASSPGGDRGAGELFF. In nucleotides, the CDR3 is TGCGCCAGCAGCCCCGGTGGGGACAGGGGCGCCGGGGAGCTGTTTTTT.

This clonotype was seen at least ten times. This sequence joins TRBV5-1 and TRBJ1-4; D gene ambiguous. V was pared by 0 bases and J by 3 bases, with 9 bases between. The germline V gene has CDR1 SGHRS and CDR2 YFSETQ. This CDR3 spans 15 amino acids. Here the CDR3 reads CASSLAASPNEKLFF. CDR3 bases: TGCGCCAGCAGCTTGGCAGCCTCGCCTAATGAAAAACTGTTTTTT.

The CDR3 here is CASSSTTNYGYTF. The DNA for the CDR3 is TGCGCCAGCAGCTCGACTACGAACTATGGCTACACCTTC. The V and J genes are TRBV5-1 and TRBJ1-2; D unclear. This CDR3 spans 13 amino acids. V shed 3 bases and J shed 2 bases, with 8 bases lying between them. Germline CDR1 and CDR2: SGHRS and YFSETQ.

This clonotype is termed medium-sized. The chain links TRBV21-1 to TRBJ1-1. TRBV21-1 is tagged as a pseudogene. CDR3 size: 12 residues. In DNA form, the CDR3 reads TGTGCCAGCAGCGCCTTGGGCACTGAAGCTTTCTTT. Its protein is CASSALGTEAFF.

This chain uses TRBV6-6 with TRBJ2-4; the match to TRBD1 covers 12 bases. J gave up 0 bases and V 0 bases, and 6 bases lay outside the gene matches. CDR1 and CDR2 (germline): MNHNY, SVGAGI (reference sequence). This CDR3 is built from 19 residues. The CDR3 coding sequence is TGTGCCAGCAGTTACTCGTTTGGGACAGGGGGCCTAGCCAAAAACATTCAGTACTTC. It specifies CASSYSFGTGGLAKNIQYF.

This clonotype has at least ten counts. The genes are TRBV7-9 and TRBJ1-1; TRBD1 aligns across 10 bases. CDR1 is SEHNR and CDR2 is FQNEAQ in the germline V gene (reference sequence). This CDR3 has 15 residues. The ends lost 2 bases at V and 5 bases at J; junction bases unmatched: 5. The CDR3 nucleotides read TGTGCCAGCAGCTTATTCGGGACAGGGGTTACTGAAGCTTTCTTT. The encoded protein is CASSLFGTGVTEAFF. The whole variable domain, filled in from reference TRBV7-9 and TRBJ1-1, reads DTGVSQNPRHKITKRGQNVTFRCDPISEHNRLYWYRQTLGQGPEFLTYFQNEAQLEKSRLLSDRFSAERPKGSFSTLEIQRTEQGDSAMYLCASSLFGTGVTEAFFGQGTRLTVV.

This clonotype occurred many times. The chain recombines TRBV20-1 with TRBJ2-7; a weak D match, TRBD2 (6 bases). Germline V lookup: CDR1 DFQATT, CDR2 SNEGSKA (reference sequence). This CDR3 has 15 residues. The V and J ends lost 0 bases and 1 base respectively, with 13 bases between them. The CDR3 bases are TGCAGTGCTAGAGATCTAGAGGGGACTTCCTACGAGCAGTACGTC. It translates to CSARDLEGTSYEQYV.

At least ten counts were recorded for this clonotype. The V and J genes are TRBV20-1 and TRBJ2-7, with unresolved D. Trimming stripped 5 bases from V and 0 bases from J, with 5 bases between. Germline values: CDR1 DFQATT, CDR2 SNEGSKA (reference sequence). The CDR3 extends over 11 amino acids. CDR3 sequence: CSAWDSYEQYV. The CDR3 DNA reads TGCAGTGCTTGGGACTCCTACGAGCAGTACGTC.